These 12 T cell receptor beta chains were sequenced from one sample in a study of shared clonotypes between healthy human individuals. This table comes from immunoSEQ multiplex PCR, and its TCRdb copy is limited to in-frame clones, with some not included. The sample shows roughly 2 million clones, 95% of them seen only once. The material sequenced was naive CD4+ T cells sorted from blood. As to subset: CD45RA+ positively selected. The receptor source for this set is a man between 18 and 29 years old in good health.

The chain employs TRBV30 and TRBJ1-4; weak D call: TRBD1 (5 bases). Germline values: CDR1 GTSNPN, CDR2 SVGIG (reference sequence). This CDR3 contains 14 residues. V was clipped by 0 bases and J by 7 bases, with 12 bases between them. The CDR3: CAWSVTGLAEKLFF. CDR3 sequence (DNA): TGTGCCTGGAGTGTAACGGGGCTGGCTGAAAAACTGTTTTTT. The variable domain in full, with the rest retrieved from reference TRBV30 and TRBJ1-4, is SQTIHQWPATLVQPVGSPLSLECTVEGTSNPNLYWYRQAAGRGLQLLFYSVGIGQISSEVPQNLSASRPQDRQFILSSKKLLLSDSGFYLCAWSVTGLAEKLFFGSGTQLSVL.

This chain joins TRBV7-2 and TRBJ2-3; 8 positions match TRBD2. This CDR3 is 18 amino acids long. The germline CDR1 and CDR2 sequences are SGHTA and FQGNSA. Trimming took 0 bases from V and 0 from J; bases not matched to a gene: 8. The CDR3 sequence is CASSLAKLAGGSTDTQYF. In nucleotides, the CDR3 is TGTGCCAGCAGCTTAGCGAAGCTAGCGGGTGGGAGCACAGATACGCAGTATTTT.

This sequence joins TRBV6-1 and TRBJ2-1; D perhaps matches TRBD1 (6 bases). This CDR3 contains 15 residues. Germline V lookup: CDR1 MNHNS, CDR2 SASEGT. Trimming removed 2 bases at V and 4 bases at J, with 12 bases between. The CDR3 region has the DNA TGTGCCAGCAGTGAACAGGGGTTCGGGTACAATGAGCAGTTCTTC. Translating it yields CASSEQGFGYNEQFF.

This clone was counted between two and nine times. Other DNA variants within this sample encode the same CDR3. The gene calls are TRBV6-1 and TRBJ2-7; TRBD1 agrees at 8 bases. With 2 bases clipped from V and 2 bases from J, the junction kept 5 bases outside the gene matches. Germline CDR1 is MNHNS and CDR2 is SASEGT. This CDR3 spans 15 amino acids. CDR3 DNA sequence: TGTGCCAGCAGTGAAACCGGGACAGGAACCTACGAGCAGTACTTC. Its translation is CASSETGTGTYEQYF.

CDR3 DNA: TGTGCCAGCAGTGAAAGGGGTCCATGGAATTCACCCCTCCACTTT. Translated, it gives CASSERGPWNSPLHF. The chain has TRBV2 and TRBJ1-6, with a possible D match to TRBD1 (5 bases). Trimming left V 2 bases short and J 7 bases short, with 12 bases between. CDR1 and CDR2 (germline): SNHLY, FYNNEI. The CDR3 spans 15 residues.

This chain joins TRBV6-1 and TRBJ2-5; 9 bases map to TRBD1. The germline gives CDR1 MNHNS, CDR2 SASEGT. V shed 4 bases and J 2 bases; nucleotides not matched to a gene: 5. The length of the CDR3 is 15 residues. The CDR3 sequence: CASSATGGKQETQYF. The CDR3 DNA reads as TGTGCCAGCAGTGCCACAGGGGGCAAGCAAGAGACCCAGTACTTC.

The chain has TRBV6-1 and TRBJ1-1, with TRBD1 matching over 8 bases. CDR1 is MNHNS and CDR2 is SASEGT in the germline V gene. V was clipped by 5 bases and J by 4 bases; unmatched bases: 3. This CDR3 has 13 residues. CDR3 amino acids: CASSTTGATEAFF. CDR3 DNA sequence: TGTGCCAGCAGTACGACAGGGGCCACTGAAGCTTTCTTT.

This clone has a single count. The V call is TRBV19, the J call TRBJ1-1; TRBD1 is a possible D gene (5 bases). Germline-derived CDR1 and CDR2 are LNHDA and SQIVND (reference sequence). The CDR3 is 16 residues long. V gave up 4 bases and J gave up 0 bases, with 15 bases separating them. The chain's CDR3 is CASSKRMTAMNTEAFF. CDR3 sequence (DNA): TGTGCCAGTAGTAAACGAATGACAGCCATGAACACTGAAGCTTTCTTT.

The CDR3 loop is CASRTGGKETQYF. CDR3 coding DNA: TGTGCCAGCAGGACAGGGGGTAAAGAGACCCAGTACTTC. V usage is TRBV21-1 and J usage is TRBJ2-5; the table's D call of TRBD1 was not tested on the DNA. TRBV21-1 is a pseudogene. The CDR3 is 13 amino acids.

With respect to this clone: The sample contains more than one DNA sequence encoding this CDR3. In DNA, the CDR3 is TGTGCCAGCTCACCACTAGCACCGAACACCGGGGAGCTGTTTTTT. Its protein product is CASSPLAPNTGELFF. This chain uses TRBV18 with TRBJ2-2; D unclear. V was clipped by 1 base and J by 0 bases, with 6 bases between them. Germline V gene data show CDR1 as KGHSH and CDR2 as LQKENI. The CDR3 covers 15 residues. The full variable domain, completed using reference TRBV18 and TRBJ2-2, is NAGVMQNPRHLVRRRGQEARLRCSPMKGHSHVYWYRQLPEEGLKFMVYLQKENIIDESGMPKERFSAEFPKEGPSILRIQQVVRGDSAAYFCASSPLAPNTGELFFGEGSRLTVL.

The chain employs TRBV29-1 and TRBJ1-1; a possible D gene is TRBD1 (6 bases). V lost 7 bases, J lost 0 bases, and 12 bases lay in between. Looked up from germline, CDR1 is SQVTM and CDR2 is ANQGSEA. The CDR3 sequence is 13 residues long. CDR3 sequence: CSGGGQMNTEAFF. The CDR3 DNA sequence: TGCAGCGGAGGAGGACAGATGAACACTGAAGCTTTCTTT. The entire variable domain, with the rest obtained from reference TRBV29-1 and TRBJ1-1, is as follows: SAVISQKPSRDICQRGTSLTIQCQVDSQVTMMFWYRQQPGQSLTLIATANQGSEATYESGFVIDKFPISRPNLTFSTLTVSNMSPEDSSIYLCSGGGQMNTEAFFGQGTRLTVV.

The chain is built from TRBV6-6 and TRBJ2-7; D perhaps matches TRBD2 (6 bases). V shed 2 bases and J shed 2 bases, with 13 bases lying between them. Germline V gene sequence: CDR1 MNHNY, CDR2 SVGAGI (reference sequence). The CDR3 is 15 amino acids. CDR3 sequence reads: CASSYEVAGPYEQYF. The CDR3 region has the DNA TGTGCCAGCAGTTACGAGGTTGCGGGGCCCTACGAGCAGTACTTC.